The 4 T cell receptor beta chains presented below share a single source sample, sequenced in a study of T cell responses to AZD1222 COVID-19 vaccine. The assay was immunoSEQ multiplex PCR, and TCRdb's table has in-frame clones only and misses some. The table records about 110,000 clones, around 86% of them present only once. The sequenced sample was peripheral blood, obtained on day 0 of AZD1222 vaccination. Every receptor here comes from an adult in good health.

About this clone: Relative to the germline gene, one junction end is altered; a read error may explain this. The gene calls are TRBV3-1 (or the pseudogene TRBV3-2) and TRBJ1-2; 9 nucleotides agree with TRBD1. The germline V gene encodes CDR1 LGHDT and CDR2 YNNKEL (reference sequence). The CDR3 consists of 14 residues. The CDR3 spells CASSQTGGRTTAGF. In DNA form, the CDR3 reads TGTGCCAGCAGCCAGACAGGGGGTAGGACGACCGCGGGCTTC.

The gene calls are TRBV27 and TRBJ2-7, with TRBD1 identical over 7 bases. J gave up 4 bases and V 5 bases, and 14 bases lay outside the gene matches. The CDR3 has 16 amino acids. CDR1 is MNHEY, CDR2 SMNVEV, per germline (reference sequence). The CDR3 sequence is CASSGRQGRLGYEQYF. The CDR3, as DNA: TGTGCCAGCAGTGGGCGACAGGGCCGACTCGGGTACGAGCAGTACTTC.

This sequence joins TRBV10-1 and TRBJ1-2; D may be TRBD1 (6 bases). The V gene lost 1 base and the J gene lost 2 bases, with 14 bases spanning the gap. CDR3 length: 16 amino acids. The germline gives CDR1 WNHNN, CDR2 SYGVQD (reference sequence). Here the CDR3 reads CASSEYLGGANYGYTF. CDR3 in DNA: TGCGCCAGCAGTGAGTATCTAGGGGGGGCGAACTATGGCTACACCTTC.

Regarding this clone: Additional DNA sequences in this sample encode the identical CDR3. The chain joins TRBV7-9 to TRBJ1-1, with D unresolved. The CDR3 covers 11 residues. The V end lost 5 bases, the J end lost 4 bases, and 5 bases lay between the germline ends. CDR1 is SEHNR and CDR2 is FQNEAQ in the germline V gene (reference sequence). This CDR3 reads CASSPSTEAFF. CDR3 in DNA: TGTGCCAGCAGCCCCTCCACTGAAGCTTTCTTT.